The clone carrying this T cell receptor beta chain was found a few times. Its antigen is not identified. With 4 bases removed from V and 4 bases from J, the gap between germline ends came to 11 bases. The CDR3 is made up of 14 amino acids. The germline CDR1 and CDR2 sequences are SGHRS and YFSETQ. The data were obtained in a study of early T cells in non-severe SARS-CoV-2 infection. At the level of the study: Sequencing input comprised bulk RNA from unsorted whole blood; chain pairing was not available. Study results and limitations: There was a bias toward anti-spike CD8 responses in VDJdb matching, which missed private and CD4 specificities.

The library protocol tagged individual cDNA molecules with unique molecular identifiers. TCRdb redid the calling of the 5' RACE reads with MiXCR, one entry per CDR3 protein. The sample shows approximately 28,000 distinct CDR3 sequences, around 5.8% of them seen only once. The clonotype comes from an adult who was a healthcare worker with PCR-confirmed SARS-CoV-2 infection or an uninfected control (not recorded which). The rearrangement joins TRBV5-1 to TRBJ2-2, with D perhaps matching TRBD1 or TRBD2 (5 bases each). Sequencing was performed on whole blood, taken at baseline. CDR3 sequence: CASSNSGTTGELFF. The CDR3 DNA reads TGCGCCAGCAGCAATAGTGGGACCACCGGGGAGCTGTTTTTT.